This is a list of T cell receptor beta chains from one sample in a study of shared clonotypes between healthy human individuals. Libraries were prepared by immunoSEQ multiplex PCR; TCRdb keeps only in-frame clonotypes and omits some of them. The data contain roughly 2.6 million clones, more than 80% of them seen just once; the ten biggest clones take up about 0.13%. The sample taken for sequencing was naive CD4+ T cells sorted from blood. These receptors were taken from a man younger than 35 in good health. Both conserved end residues are part of each CDR3. Fields, in order: D gene, clone size, J gene, V gene, CDR3 DNA, CDR3 protein. D genes are given only for firm matches. Some rows mark clone size as missing; the rest say once, few, many or name a class of expanded clone.

D gene: TRBD1
clone size: -
J gene: TRBJ2-7
V gene: TRBV6-5
CDR3 DNA: TGTGCCAGCAGTTACTCGATACAGGGGTACCACGAGCAGTACTTC
CDR3 protein: CASSYSIQGYHEQYF

D gene: -
clone size: -
J gene: TRBJ1-6
V gene: TRBV21-1
CDR3 DNA: TGTGCCAGCAGCTCCGGGGGGGTGGAGAGGCACTTT
CDR3 protein: CASSSGGVERHF

D gene: -
clone size: -
J gene: TRBJ1-1
V gene: TRBV20-1
CDR3 DNA: TGCAGTCCAGGGGTCGCTGGTGAAGCTTTCTTT
CDR3 protein: CSPGVAGEAFF

D gene: -
clone size: -
J gene: TRBJ1-2
V gene: TRBV12-5
CDR3 DNA: TGTGCTAGTGGTTTGGCCCCCGATAGTGGCTACACCTTC
CDR3 protein: CASGLAPDSGYTF

D gene: -
clone size: -
J gene: TRBJ1-1
V gene: TRBV19
CDR3 DNA: TGTGCCAGTAGGCAAACAGGGAACACTGAAGCTTTCTTT
CDR3 protein: CASRQTGNTEAFF

D gene: -
clone size: -
J gene: TRBJ1-5
V gene: TRBV19
CDR3 DNA: TGTGCCAGTAGTATGGGCCCGGCTGGGGGTCAGCCCCAGCATTTT
CDR3 protein: CASSMGPAGGQPQHF

D gene: -
clone size: -
J gene: TRBJ2-7
V gene: TRBV19
CDR3 DNA: TGTGCCAGTAGTATAGGTCCAGGGGCCTACGAGCAGTACTTC
CDR3 protein: CASSIGPGAYEQYF

D gene: -
clone size: -
J gene: TRBJ1-4
V gene: TRBV5-1
CDR3 DNA: TGCGCCAGCAGTATTACAGGGAGGACTAATGAAAAACTGTTTTTT
CDR3 protein: CASSITGRTNEKLFF

D gene: -
clone size: -
J gene: TRBJ1-2
V gene: TRBV7-2
CDR3 DNA: TGTGCCAGCAGCCCGGATGGGGACTATGGCTACACCTTC
CDR3 protein: CASSPDGDYGYTF

D gene: TRBD2
clone size: -
J gene: TRBJ2-1
V gene: TRBV6-1
CDR3 DNA: TGTGCCAGCAGTGAAATGAGCGGGGGGTACAATGAGCAGTTCTTC
CDR3 protein: CASSEMSGGYNEQFF

D gene: -
clone size: once
J gene: TRBJ1-1
V gene: TRBV18
CDR3 DNA: TGTGCCAGCTCACAGGGACATAGGAACACTGAAGCTTTCTTT
CDR3 protein: CASSQGHRNTEAFF

D gene: -
clone size: -
J gene: TRBJ2-3
V gene: TRBV15
CDR3 DNA: TGTGCCACCAGCAGAGATCAAGGGGATACGCAGTATTTT
CDR3 protein: CATSRDQGDTQYF

D gene: -
clone size: -
J gene: TRBJ2-1
V gene: TRBV6-6
CDR3 DNA: TGTGCCAGCAGTTCTTCCGGGACATCGGTATTCTTC
CDR3 protein: CASSSSGTSVFF

D gene: -
clone size: -
J gene: TRBJ2-5
V gene: TRBV30
CDR3 DNA: TGTGCCTGGAGTTTAGCGCCCCAGAGGGCCCAGTACTTC
CDR3 protein: CAWSLAPQRAQYF

D gene: TRBD2
clone size: -
J gene: TRBJ2-1
V gene: TRBV5-1
CDR3 DNA: TGCGCCAGCAGCCAGATACTAGCGGGAGCGTACAATGAGCAGTTCTTC
CDR3 protein: CASSQILAGAYNEQFF

D gene: -
clone size: -
J gene: TRBJ1-4
V gene: TRBV5-1
CDR3 DNA: TGCGCCAGCAGCTTACAGGGAGTAGGTGAAAAACTGTTTTTT
CDR3 protein: CASSLQGVGEKLFF

D gene: -
clone size: -
J gene: TRBJ2-1
V gene: TRBV2
CDR3 DNA: TGTGCCAGCCGGTTGGTTGATGAGCAGTTCTTC
CDR3 protein: CASRLVDEQFF

D gene: TRBD2
clone size: -
J gene: TRBJ2-1
V gene: TRBV25-1
CDR3 DNA: TGTGCCAGCAGTGACGGGGGGGCTCTCTACAATGAGCAGTTCTTC
CDR3 protein: CASSDGGALYNEQFF

D gene: TRBD1
clone size: -
J gene: TRBJ1-5
V gene: TRBV18
CDR3 DNA: TGTGCCAGCTCAGGAGGACAGGGGAATCAGCCCCAGCATTTT
CDR3 protein: CASSGGQGNQPQHF

D gene: TRBD1
clone size: -
J gene: TRBJ1-4
V gene: TRBV10-3
CDR3 DNA: TGTGCCATCAGTGAGTCGACAGGGGGAGATGAAAAACTGTTTTTT
CDR3 protein: CAISESTGGDEKLFF

D gene: -
clone size: -
J gene: TRBJ2-5
V gene: TRBV15
CDR3 DNA: TGTGCCACCAGCAGAGGGGGGGGCGGGGTCCAAGAGACCCAGTACTTC
CDR3 protein: CATSRGGGGVQETQYF

D gene: TRBD2
clone size: -
J gene: TRBJ2-7
V gene: TRBV19
CDR3 DNA: TGTGCCAGTAGCGCGACTAGCGGGATGTCCTACGAGCAGTACTTC
CDR3 protein: CASSATSGMSYEQYF

D gene: -
clone size: -
J gene: TRBJ2-7
V gene: TRBV5-1
CDR3 DNA: TGCGCCAGCAGCCCAGGGACAAAATACTACGAGCAGTACTTC
CDR3 protein: CASSPGTKYYEQYF

D gene: -
clone size: -
J gene: TRBJ2-4
V gene: TRBV6-1
CDR3 DNA: TGTGCCAGCAGAGGGCTAGCCAAAAACATTCAGTACTTC
CDR3 protein: CASRGLAKNIQYF

D gene: TRBD1
clone size: -
J gene: TRBJ1-6
V gene: TRBV4-2
CDR3 DNA: TGTGCCAGCAGCCCCCATCCGGGACAGCATAATTCACCCCTCCACTTT
CDR3 protein: CASSPHPGQHNSPLHF

D gene: -
clone size: -
J gene: TRBJ2-2
V gene: TRBV4-1
CDR3 DNA: TGCGCCAGCAGCCTTGACAGGTCCCACACCGGGGAGCTGTTTTTT
CDR3 protein: CASSLDRSHTGELFF

D gene: TRBD2
clone size: once
J gene: TRBJ2-1
V gene: TRBV18
CDR3 DNA: TGTGCCAGCTCACCGGGACTAGCGGGGGGCCCCTACAATGAGCAGTTCTTC
CDR3 protein: CASSPGLAGGPYNEQFF

D gene: TRBD1
clone size: -
J gene: TRBJ1-1
V gene: TRBV19
CDR3 DNA: TGTGCCAGTAGGTGGGCGCAGGGGGCTTCTGAAGCTTTCTTT
CDR3 protein: CASRWAQGASEAFF

D gene: -
clone size: -
J gene: TRBJ1-6
V gene: TRBV10-3
CDR3 DNA: TGTGCCATCAGTGAGGACACCACAGGGTCACCCCTCCACTTT
CDR3 protein: CAISEDTTGSPLHF

D gene: TRBD2
clone size: -
J gene: TRBJ2-2
V gene: TRBV6-6
CDR3 DNA: TGTGCCAGCAGTTACGGGACTAGCGGGGCCGGGGAGCTGTTTTTT
CDR3 protein: CASSYGTSGAGELFF

D gene: -
clone size: -
J gene: TRBJ1-1
V gene: TRBV4-1
CDR3 DNA: TGCGCCAGCAGCCAATATATGGACACTGAAGCTTTCTTT
CDR3 protein: CASSQYMDTEAFF

D gene: -
clone size: -
J gene: TRBJ1-2
V gene: TRBV9
CDR3 DNA: TGTGCCAGCAGCGTAGGACCATGGGATTCCGGTAACTATGGCTACACCTTC
CDR3 protein: CASSVGPWDSGNYGYTF

D gene: -
clone size: -
J gene: TRBJ2-2
V gene: TRBV5-6
CDR3 DNA: TGTGCCAGCAGCTTGATACGAGGTTTTGGCACCGGGGAGCTGTTTTTT
CDR3 protein: CASSLIRGFGTGELFF

D gene: -
clone size: once
J gene: TRBJ2-3
V gene: TRBV11-2
CDR3 DNA: TGTGCCAGCAGCCTCGGGACGAAGGTAGGGGATACGCAGTATTTT
CDR3 protein: CASSLGTKVGDTQYF

D gene: TRBD2
clone size: -
J gene: TRBJ2-4
V gene: TRBV4-3
CDR3 DNA: TGCGCCAGCAGCCAAGGACTAGCGGGCCAAGCCAAAAACATTCAGTACTTC
CDR3 protein: CASSQGLAGQAKNIQYF

D gene: TRBD2
clone size: -
J gene: TRBJ2-3
V gene: TRBV7-9
CDR3 DNA: TGTGCCAGCAGCTTGCCCCTCGGCGGGAGTTTGGGGAGCACAGATACGCAGTATTTT
CDR3 protein: CASSLPLGGSLGSTDTQYF

D gene: TRBD1
clone size: -
J gene: TRBJ1-1
V gene: TRBV5-1
CDR3 DNA: TGCGCCAGCAGCGTGGGGACAGGGGTGGCTGAAGCTTTCTTT
CDR3 protein: CASSVGTGVAEAFF

D gene: -
clone size: -
J gene: TRBJ2-1
V gene: TRBV28
CDR3 DNA: TGTGCCATCCCGGGACTGCACGTCGGTGAGCAGTTCTTC
CDR3 protein: CAIPGLHVGEQFF

D gene: TRBD1
clone size: -
J gene: TRBJ1-2
V gene: TRBV30
CDR3 DNA: TGTGCCTGGAGTGGGACAGGGGATGGCTACACCTTC
CDR3 protein: CAWSGTGDGYTF

D gene: TRBD1
clone size: -
J gene: TRBJ1-5
V gene: TRBV18
CDR3 DNA: TGTGCCAGCTCACTGGACAGGGGGCTGTATCAGCCCCAGCATTTT
CDR3 protein: CASSLDRGLYQPQHF

D gene: -
clone size: -
J gene: TRBJ1-5
V gene: TRBV5-1
CDR3 DNA: TGCGCCAGGTTACAGGGCTGGACAACCCTAATTTGGCCCCAGCATTTT
CDR3 protein: CARLQGWTTLIWPQHF

D gene: -
clone size: once
J gene: TRBJ2-5
V gene: TRBV15
CDR3 DNA: TGTGCCACCAGCAGAGTAGGGGGTGAGACCCAGTACTTC
CDR3 protein: CATSRVGGETQYF

D gene: -
clone size: -
J gene: TRBJ1-2
V gene: TRBV28
CDR3 DNA: TGTGCCAGCAGTTTGAGACAGTATGGCTACACCTTC
CDR3 protein: CASSLRQYGYTF

D gene: -
clone size: few
J gene: TRBJ2-5
V gene: TRBV7-2
CDR3 DNA: TGTGCCAGCAGCCCGACACGGGGGACGGGCCAAGAGACCCAGTACTTC
CDR3 protein: CASSPTRGTGQETQYF

D gene: -
clone size: -
J gene: TRBJ2-7
V gene: TRBV7-2
CDR3 DNA: TGTGCCAGCAGCCTCCAGCCGCTCTACGAGCAGTACTTC
CDR3 protein: CASSLQPLYEQYF

D gene: TRBD1
clone size: -
J gene: TRBJ1-1
V gene: TRBV15
CDR3 DNA: TGTGCCACCAGCAGAGATAGGGCAGGGGGCACTGAAGCTTTCTTT
CDR3 protein: CATSRDRAGGTEAFF

D gene: -
clone size: -
J gene: TRBJ2-3
V gene: TRBV18
CDR3 DNA: TGTGCCAGCTCACCGCAGGGGTACACAGATACGCAGTATTTT
CDR3 protein: CASSPQGYTDTQYF

D gene: -
clone size: -
J gene: TRBJ2-3
V gene: TRBV5-8
CDR3 DNA: TGTGCCAGCAGCTTAGGTGAATTCACAGATACGCAGTATTTT
CDR3 protein: CASSLGEFTDTQYF

D gene: TRBD1
clone size: -
J gene: TRBJ2-1
V gene: TRBV5-1
CDR3 DNA: TGCGCCAGCAGCCTGGGACAGGCGAGACCGGGACCGAATAATGAGCAGTTCTTC
CDR3 protein: CASSLGQARPGPNNEQFF

D gene: -
clone size: -
J gene: TRBJ1-5
V gene: TRBV5-4
CDR3 DNA: TGTGCCAGCAGCCACGACGGGCTCAATCAGCCCCAGCATTTT
CDR3 protein: CASSHDGLNQPQHF

D gene: -
clone size: -
J gene: TRBJ2-1
V gene: TRBV11-3
CDR3 DNA: TGTGCCAGCAGCGCATCCGCATCCACTAGCATCTCCGAGCAGTTCTTC
CDR3 protein: CASSASASTSISEQFF

D gene: -
clone size: -
J gene: TRBJ2-5
V gene: TRBV10-3
CDR3 DNA: TGTGCCATCAGTGAGACCCCAGGGACTGGATGGACCCAGTACTTC
CDR3 protein: CAISETPGTGWTQYF

D gene: -
clone size: -
J gene: TRBJ1-5
V gene: TRBV5-4
CDR3 DNA: TGTGCCAGCAGCTCCGGGGGGGATCAGCCCCAGCATTTT
CDR3 protein: CASSSGGDQPQHF